One sample yielded the 28 T cell receptor beta chains listed below, sequenced in a study of T cells in Graves' hyperthyroidism and ophthalmopathy. It was RNA transcripts that yielded the amplified TCR beta CDR3 regions. An initial round of RT-PCR targeting the TCR CDR3 relied on the HTBI primer set. One entry per CDR3 protein results from TCRdb running MiXCR on the multiplex PCR reads. The sample shows fewer than 800,000 distinct CDR3 sequences, less than 20% of them seen only once. The sequenced material came from blood. The receptors shown here come from a man aged 18-30 years with Graves' hyperthyroidism.

The chain joins TRBV12-3 or TRBV12-4 to TRBJ2-3, with D tentatively TRBD1 (6 bases). The CDR3 is 16 residues long. The V end lost 2 bases, the J end lost 3 bases, and 15 bases lay between the germline ends. The CDR3 region is CASSLRATGRTDTQYF. The CDR3 DNA reads TGTGCCAGCAGTTTACGCGCGACAGGTAGAACAGATACGCAGTATTTT.

This clonotype was detected only a few times. The chain couples TRBV29-1 to TRBJ2-7; tentative D call: TRBD2 (6 bases). This CDR3 contains 15 residues. The ends were cut back, 1 base at V and 3 bases at J, with 16 bases in the middle. Germline V gene data show CDR1 as SQVTM and CDR2 as ANQGSEA. The CDR3 is CSVEGEAGTIYEQYF. For the CDR3, the DNA is TGCAGCGTTGAAGGGGAGGCAGGAACAATCTACGAGCAGTACTTC.

This clonotype was recorded many times. This sequence joins TRBV10-3 and TRBJ2-7, with D perhaps matching TRBD2 (5 bases). Germline V CDR1 and CDR2: ENHRY, SYGVKD. The CDR3 is 15 residues long. With 4 bases removed from V and 1 base from J, the gap between germline ends came to 14 bases. CDR3 sequence: CAISAVASRSYEQYF. Written as DNA, the CDR3 is TGTGCCATCAGTGCAGTGGCTAGCAGATCCTACGAGCAGTACTTC.

The chain has TRBV6-2 or TRBV6-3 and TRBJ1-1; the D gene is possibly TRBD1 (5 bases). The CDR3 extends over 15 amino acids. Germline V gene data show CDR1 as MNHEY and CDR2 as SVGEGT. Trimming pared 6 bases from V and 3 bases from J, leaving 17 bases between. As DNA, the CDR3 is TGTGCCAGCAGCCACCCCGGGGACGGAGACACTGAAGCTTTCTTT. Protein product: CASSHPGDGDTEAFF.

About this clonotype itself: The CDR3 does not close with the conserved phenylalanine or tryptophan, likely indicating a read error. This chain links TRBV2 with TRBJ2-6; D uncertain. This CDR3 is 13 amino acids long. Looked up from germline, CDR1 is SNHLY and CDR2 is FYNNEI. Trimming stripped 6 bases from V and 0 bases from J, with 3 bases between. CDR3 amino acids: CASRRSGANVLTS. In DNA, the CDR3 is TGTGCCAGCAGGCGCTCTGGGGCCAACGTCCTGACTTCC.

This clonotype showed up just a few times. This chain links TRBV27 with TRBJ2-5; maybe TRBD1 (6 bases). CDR1 is MNHEY and CDR2 is SMNVEV in the germline V gene (reference sequence). This CDR3 contains 14 residues. With 6 bases removed from V and 3 bases from J, the gap between germline ends came to 14 bases. This CDR3 reads CASSNTPGEETQYF. CDR3 in DNA: TGTGCCAGCAGCAACACGCCAGGGGAAGAGACCCAGTACTTC.

Comments on this clonotype: A read error is possible here, since a much larger clone lies one base away. The chain links TRBV11-2 to TRBJ2-2, with D perhaps TRBD2 (6 bases). CDR3 length: 15 residues. The germline V gene encodes CDR1 SGHAT and CDR2 FQNNGV. The CDR3 reads CASSLGGVGGGELSF. The CDR3 DNA follows: TGTGCCAGCAGCTTAGGAGGAGTTGGTGGCGGGGAGCTGTCTTTT.

This clonotype was observed at least ten times. The gene calls are TRBV27 and TRBJ1-6; 7 bases match TRBD1. The CDR3 spans 13 residues. From germline, CDR1 is MNHEY and CDR2 SMNVEV (reference sequence). V was pared by 4 bases and J by 14 bases, with 8 bases of the junction left unmatched. This CDR3 reads CASSSGGLSALHF. The CDR3 bases are TGTGCCAGCAGTTCAGGGGGGCTTTCGGCCCTCCACTTT.

This clonotype showed up many times. V and J are TRBV5-1 and TRBJ2-7; D unclear. V was clipped by 4 bases and J by 5 bases, with 10 bases between them. The CDR3 contains 12 residues. Germline V lookup: CDR1 SGHRS, CDR2 YFSETQ. This CDR3 is CASSPGSNEQYF. The DNA of the CDR3 is TGCGCCAGCAGCCCGGGTAGCAACGAGCAGTACTTC.

J is TRBJ2-4 and V is TRBV12-3 or TRBV12-4; D is uncertain. The CDR3 totals 17 residues. With 5 bases removed from V and 0 bases from J, the gap between germline ends came to 17 bases. The CDR3 protein is CASSLTTSTVAKNIQYF. CDR3 nucleotides: TGTGCCAGCAGTCTTACTACCAGTACTGTAGCCAAAAACATTCAGTACTTC.

The V gene is TRBV20-1, the J gene TRBJ1-1, with 8 bases identical to TRBD1. CDR1 and CDR2 from the germline V gene are DFQATT and SNEGSKA (reference sequence). The CDR3 runs to 12 residues. V was pared by 5 bases and J by 6 bases, with 5 bases of the junction left unmatched. The CDR3 nucleotides are TGCAGTGCTTCTTACAGGGGGTCTGAAGCTTTCTTT. Its translation is CSASYRGSEAFF.

This clonotype was detected many times. This chain connects TRBV20-1 to TRBJ2-7; D could derive from TRBD1 or TRBD2 (5 bases each). The V gene's germline CDR1 is DFQATT and CDR2 SNEGSKA (reference sequence). Trimming removed 0 bases from V and 4 bases from J, with 13 bases in between. The CDR3 covers 14 residues. CDR3 nucleotides: TGCAGTGCTAGAGAGGATGGGACGGAATACGAGCAGTACTTC. It encodes CSAREDGTEYEQYF.

This rearrangement joins TRBV6-2 or TRBV6-3 to TRBJ1-5; no firm D call. V dropped 7 bases and J dropped 4 bases, with 14 bases sitting between them. This CDR3 region has 14 residues. From germline, CDR1 is MNHEY and CDR2 SVGEGT. CDR3: CASKFGVGNQPQHF. DNA of the CDR3: TGTGCCAGCAAATTTGGGGTAGGTAATCAGCCCCAGCATTTT.

This clonotype was seen just once. The CDR3 nucleotides read TGCGCCAGCAGCCAAGTCTGGCGGAATAGCAATCAGCCCCAGCATTTT. The encoded protein is CASSQVWRNSNQPQHF. The chain has TRBV4-1 and TRBJ1-5; D is unclear. The germline V and J ends were trimmed by 1 base and 0 bases, with 10 bases remaining between them. The germline V gene encodes CDR1 MGHRA and CDR2 YSYEKL. The length of the CDR3 is 16 residues.

The CDR3 region is CASSFGGDRGPGANVLTF. The CDR3 DNA sequence: TGTGCCAGCAGCTTCGGGGGGGACAGGGGTCCCGGGGCCAACGTCCTGACTTTC. This sequence joins TRBV7-9 and TRBJ2-6; TRBD1 matches at 10 bases. With V trimmed by 3 bases and J by 4 bases, 9 bases remained unmatched. Per the germline V gene, CDR1 is SEHNR and CDR2 is FQNEAQ (reference sequence). The CDR3 extends over 18 amino acids.

In this sample, this clonotype turned up many times. The chain has TRBV5-1 and TRBJ2-3, with D perhaps TRBD2 (6 bases). Trimming removed 0 bases from V and 3 bases from J, with 14 bases in between. The CDR3 sequence is 16 residues long. The germline V gene has CDR1 SGHRS and CDR2 YFSETQ. The CDR3 loop is CASSLAGAGGTDTQYF. In nucleotides, the CDR3 is TGCGCCAGCAGCTTGGCGGGAGCGGGCGGTACAGATACGCAGTATTTT. The variable domain in full, completed from reference TRBV5-1 and TRBJ2-3, reads KAGVTQTPRYLIKTRGQQVTLSCSPISGHRSVSWYQQTPGQGLQFLFEYFSETQRNKGNFPGRFSGRQFSNSRSEMNVSTLELGDSALYLCASSLAGAGGTDTQYFGPGTRLTVL.

This clonotype was seen a few times. This sequence joins TRBV20-1 and TRBJ2-5, with 13 bases fitting TRBD2. The CDR3 contains 15 residues. The V and J ends lost 7 bases and 2 bases, in that order; junction bases with no gene match: 7. Germline CDR1 is DFQATT and CDR2 is SNEGSKA (reference sequence). The CDR3 is CSGTGTSGAQETQYF. In nucleotides, the CDR3 is TGCAGTGGGACAGGGACTAGCGGGGCGCAAGAGACCCAGTACTTC.

This clonotype occurred a few times. CDR3 in DNA: TGTGCCAGCAGTTCAGGGAGGGCAAGGACCGGGGAGCTGTTTTTT. This sequence encodes CASSSGRARTGELFF. This sequence joins TRBV28 and TRBJ2-2, with 7 bases aligning to TRBD2. Per the germline V gene, CDR1 is MDHEN and CDR2 is SYDVKM. There are 15 residues in the CDR3. The J segment lost 5 bases and the V segment lost 4 bases, leaving 7 bases of the junction unmatched.

The CDR3 DNA sequence: TGCAGTGCTAGAGATCAGGGGACAGGGGCATACGAGCAGTACTTC. Translation: CSARDQGTGAYEQYF. The V and J genes are TRBV20-1 and TRBJ2-7, with 10 nucleotides matching TRBD1. This CDR3 is built from 15 residues. CDR1 and CDR2 from the germline V gene are DFQATT and SNEGSKA (reference sequence). J lost 4 bases, V lost 0 bases, and 6 bases had no gene match.

J is TRBJ2-1 and V is TRBV2; D remains ambiguous. The CDR3 runs 14 residues. Trimming took 0 bases from V and 8 from J, leaving 11 bases between them. CDR1 and CDR2 from the germline V gene are SNHLY and FYNNEI. In nucleotides, the CDR3 is TGTGCCAGCAGTGAAGCGGCGGTCTGGGATGAGCAGTTCTTC. It encodes CASSEAAVWDEQFF.

Worth noting for this clonotype: A much bigger clone sits one base away, suggesting this may be a read error. The chain joins TRBV24-1 to TRBJ2-1; 12 nucleotides agree with TRBD2. V was pared by 7 bases and J by 9 bases, with 3 bases of the junction left unmatched. The CDR3 contains 13 residues. The germline gives CDR1 KGHDR, CDR2 SFDVKD. The DNA for the CDR3 is TGTGCCACCAGGGCTAGCGGGAGGGGTGAGCAGTTCTTC. Protein product: CATRASGRGEQFF.

This clonotype was observed at least ten times. The chain joins TRBV27 to TRBJ2-3; D is perhaps TRBD2 (5 bases). This CDR3 is 14 amino acids long. The ends were cut back, 6 bases at V and 2 bases at J, with 12 bases in the middle. Germline lookup yields CDR1 MNHEY and CDR2 SMNVEV (reference sequence). The CDR3 DNA reads TGTGCCAGCAGCTCGTCGGGATACACAGATACGCAGTATTTT. Translation: CASSSSGYTDTQYF.

In its sample, this clonotype was seen many times. This chain uses TRBV6-2 or TRBV6-3 with TRBJ2-1, with D possibly TRBD1 on 6 matching bases. The CDR3 has 16 amino acids. Germline V gives CDR1 MNHEY, CDR2 SVGEGT. Trimming removed 0 bases at V and 4 bases at J, with 13 bases between. In DNA form, the CDR3 reads TGTGCCAGCAGTTACTCGGGGGCAGGGCCGTACAATGAGCAGTTCTTC. The encoded protein is CASSYSGAGPYNEQFF.

This clonotype was seen ten or more times. The chain combines TRBV11-1 with TRBJ2-2; a weak D match, TRBD2 (5 bases). Germline CDR1 reads SGHAT; CDR2 reads FQDESV (reference sequence). V was shortened by 5 bases and J by 3 bases, with 13 bases between the two germline ends. The CDR3 length is 15 residues. CDR3 in amino acids: CASSRRPVDTGELFF. CDR3 nucleotide sequence: TGTGCCAGCAGCCGGAGGCCTGTGGACACCGGGGAGCTGTTTTTT.

The V gene is TRBV20-1, the J gene TRBJ1-4; D is possibly TRBD1 (6 bases). Germline CDR1 DFQATT, CDR2 SNEGSKA (reference sequence). The CDR3 loop spans 14 amino acids. V was pared by 5 bases and J by 0 bases, with 10 bases between. In nucleotides, the CDR3 is TGCAGTGCTCCGACAGGACCAACTAATGAAAAACTGTTTTTT. It translates to CSAPTGPTNEKLFF.

Points on this clonotype: A much larger clone differs from this one at a single base, so this may be a read error. The chain joins TRBV7-9 to TRBJ2-1, with 8 bases identical to TRBD1. CDR3 length: 16 amino acids. The J segment lost 5 bases and the V segment lost 3 bases, leaving 9 bases of the junction unmatched. The V gene's germline CDR1 is SEHNR and CDR2 FQNEAQ (reference sequence). In DNA, the CDR3 is TGTGCCAGCAGCTTGGAGACAGGGGCCAGGGACAATGAGCAGTTCTTC. Protein sequence: CASSLETGARDNEQFF.

This clonotype was recorded at least ten times. For the CDR3, the DNA is TGCAGTGGAGTTGAGAGAGCTAGCGGGAGGAGAAATGAGCAGTTCTTC. Translation gives CSGVERASGRRNEQFF. The rearrangement uses TRBV20-1 and TRBJ2-1; the match to TRBD2 covers 11 bases. Per the germline V gene, CDR1 is DFQATT and CDR2 is SNEGSKA (reference sequence). With 7 bases clipped from V and 7 bases from J, the junction kept 15 bases outside the gene matches. The CDR3 has 16 amino acids.

In its sample, this clonotype was seen a few times. V and J are TRBV29-1 and TRBJ2-5; the D gene is possibly TRBD1 (7 bases). This CDR3 comprises 13 residues. Germline values: CDR1 SQVTM, CDR2 ANQGSEA. The V gene lost 4 bases and the J gene lost 4 bases, with 13 bases spanning the gap. The CDR3 sequence is CSVATGRGETQYF. The CDR3, as DNA: TGCAGCGTTGCGACAGGGCGGGGAGAGACCCAGTACTTC.